This entry lists 4 T cell receptor beta chains sequenced from one sample in a study of cytomegalovirus exposure and HLA in healthy donors. PCR was performed using 60 Vbeta and 13 Jbeta primers. The table came from immunoSEQ multiplex PCR; TCRdb's copy has only in-frame clones and leaves some out. The sample lists about 130,000 clones; around 78% were seen once. Specimen: PBMCs. The source of these receptors is a man aged 50-59 years in good health and CMV-seronegative.

This clone was observed a few times. The genes are TRBV9 and TRBJ2-5; D not certain. Near its end, the DNA agrees better with TRBJ2-7, so the J call may be wrong. The length of the CDR3 is 15 residues. CDR1 and CDR2 (germline): SGDLS, YYNGEE. CDR3 region: CASSGSPGASYEQYF. As DNA, the CDR3 is TGTGCCAGCAGCGGATCCCCCGGTGCCTCCTACGAGCAGTACTTC.

This clone was recorded once. This chain uses TRBV7-6 with TRBJ2-7; TRBD2 matches 8 bases. CDR3 size: 14 residues. The trim removed 5 bases at V and 3 bases at J, leaving 6 bases unmatched. Germline-derived CDR1 and CDR2 are SGHVS and FNYEAQ. The CDR3 loop is CASSTDGTSYEQYF. The CDR3, as DNA: TGTGCCAGCAGCACGGACGGGACTAGCTACGAGCAGTACTTC. The entire variable domain, with the rest obtained from reference TRBV7-6 and TRBJ2-7, is as follows: GAGVSQSPRYKVTKRGQDVALRCDPISGHVSLYWYRQALGQGPEFLTYFNYEAQQDKSGLPNDRFSAERPEGSISTLTIQRTEQRDSAMYRCASSTDGTSYEQYFGPGTRLTVT.

The chain combines TRBV5-1 with TRBJ2-3; D might be TRBD2 (7 bases). Trimming took 2 bases from V and 2 from J, leaving 9 bases between them. Germline CDR1 SGHRS, CDR2 YFSETQ. This CDR3 region has 14 residues. The CDR3 region is CASSFGGLTDTQYF. The CDR3 coding sequence is TGCGCCAGCAGCTTCGGGGGGCTCACAGATACGCAGTATTTT.

In this sample, this clone turned up a few times. V is TRBV18 and J is TRBJ1-2; D not certain. V was pared by 4 bases and J by 6 bases, with 15 bases between. Germline CDR1 reads KGHSH; CDR2 reads LQKENI. There are 14 residues in the CDR3. The CDR3 DNA is TGTGCCAGCTCACGGAGAGAGGGAAGGGATGGCTACACCTTC. It encodes CASSRREGRDGYTF.